This is a list of T cell receptor beta chains from one sample in a study of blood T cell repertoires in COVID-19. TCRdb's copy holds only in-frame clones and misses some; the assay was immunoSEQ multiplex PCR. The repertoire holds some 150,000 clones, with approximately 80% as singletons. Specimen: peripheral blood. The receptors shown here come from a woman aged 45-59 years with acute or convalescent COVID-19. The CDR3 runs from the conserved cysteine through the conserved F or W. A D gene is named only where the DNA matches it firmly. Clone size, where shown, is once, few, many, or a class for clones that have expanded.

v_gene: TRBV5-1
j_gene: TRBJ2-1
d_gene: NA
abundance: few
CDR3aa: CASSLAGSYNEQFF
CDR3nt: TGCGCCAGCAGCTTGGCAGGGTCCTACAATGAGCAGTTCTTC

v_gene: TRBV6-2/TRBV6-3
j_gene: TRBJ1-2
d_gene: NA
abundance: medium-sized
CDR3aa: CASSYNRGSGRGYTF
CDR3nt: TGTGCCAGCAGTTACAACCGGGGGAGTGGTCGTGGCTACACCTTC

v_gene: TRBV24-1
j_gene: TRBJ1-5
d_gene: TRBD1
abundance: NA
CDR3aa: CATSDSGTGEQPQHF
CDR3nt: TGTGCCACCAGTGATTCCGGGACAGGGGAACAGCCCCAGCATTTT

v_gene: TRBV7-2
j_gene: TRBJ1-5
d_gene: NA
abundance: NA
CDR3aa: CASSPSRDQPQHF
CDR3nt: TGTGCCAGCAGCCCTTCCAGGGATCAGCCCCAGCATTTT

v_gene: TRBV6-6
j_gene: TRBJ2-5
d_gene: NA
abundance: NA
CDR3aa: CASSPWADQETQYF
CDR3nt: TGTGCCAGCAGTCCCTGGGCAGACCAAGAGACCCAGTACTTC

v_gene: TRBV6-1
j_gene: TRBJ1-2
d_gene: TRBD1
abundance: NA
CDR3aa: CASSETGQDGDGYTF
CDR3nt: TGTGCCAGCAGTGAAACTGGACAGGACGGTGATGGCTACACCTTC

v_gene: TRBV7-3
j_gene: TRBJ1-2
d_gene: TRBD1
abundance: few
CDR3aa: CASSLDRQGVAYGYTF
CDR3nt: TGTGCCAGCAGCTTGGACAGACAGGGGGTGGCCTATGGCTACACCTTC

v_gene: TRBV5-6
j_gene: TRBJ2-3
d_gene: TRBD2
abundance: NA
CDR3aa: CASRAGTSGNFADTQYF
CDR3nt: TGTGCCAGCAGGGCCGGGACTAGCGGGAATTTTGCGGATACGCAGTATTTT

v_gene: TRBV7-3
j_gene: TRBJ2-1
d_gene: TRBD2
abundance: NA
CDR3aa: CASSPGLAGGEQFF
CDR3nt: TGTGCCAGCAGCCCCGGACTAGCGGGGGGTGAGCAGTTCTTC

v_gene: TRBV7-2
j_gene: TRBJ2-5
d_gene: TRBD2
abundance: few
CDR3aa: CASSFSGSETQYF
CDR3nt: TGTGCCAGCAGCTTTAGCGGGAGTGAGACCCAGTACTTC

v_gene: TRBV9
j_gene: TRBJ2-1
d_gene: TRBD2
abundance: NA
CDR3aa: CASSVDPSGGHYNEQFF
CDR3nt: TGTGCCAGCAGCGTAGATCCTAGCGGGGGTCACTACAATGAGCAGTTCTTC

v_gene: TRBV5-4
j_gene: TRBJ1-6
d_gene: NA
abundance: NA
CDR3aa: CASSLLQSPLHF
CDR3nt: TGTGCCAGCAGCTTACTCCAATCACCCCTCCACTTT

v_gene: TRBV3-1/TRBV3-2
j_gene: TRBJ2-5
d_gene: TRBD2
abundance: NA
CDR3aa: CASSYWTSGQETQYF
CDR3nt: TGTGCCAGCAGCTACTGGACTAGCGGACAAGAGACCCAGTACTTC

v_gene: TRBV4-1
j_gene: TRBJ1-3
d_gene: NA
abundance: NA
CDR3aa: CASSQDPLSPGYSGNTIYF
CDR3nt: TGCGCCAGCAGCCAAGATCCCCTAAGCCCAGGGTACTCTGGAAACACCATATATTTT

v_gene: TRBV6-6
j_gene: TRBJ2-3
d_gene: NA
abundance: NA
CDR3aa: CASIISTGSSTDTQYF
CDR3nt: TGTGCCAGCATTATCTCAACAGGATCTAGCACAGATACGCAGTATTTT